This paragraph reports one T cell receptor (beta chain). Its antigen is unknown. Base-call qualities are not available, and no considerably larger clone is one nucleotide away. These data belong to a study of shared clonotypes between healthy human individuals (dated by TCRdb to about 2020). For context, the study as a whole: The cohort comprised a couple of women and a few men aged 18 to 49 years. For each donor, three plates each were used for CD4 naive and CD4 memory, two plates were used for CD8 naive, and one plate was used for CD8 memory. To estimate repertoire size and how much clonotypes are shared between individuals, the study performed deep sequencing of blood TCR repertoires from roughly five healthy adults. Different laboratories and diverse techniques were used to prepare libraries and sequence TCR repertoires, to increase sequencing depth and limit assay-specific biases. Leukapheresis yielded between about 0.85 and 10 billion PBMCs per donor.

The full study reports these points: Naive subsets generally had larger estimated clonotype richness than memory subsets. About 4.5% of naive CD4, 3.5% of naive CD8, about 2.1% of memory CD4, and roughly 0.4% of memory CD8 clonotypes were shared across several donors. Because the study included only a small number of donors, the genetic and exposure-history diversity represented was limited. Compared with non-shared clonotypes, the clonotypes found in all four sorted-subset donors had higher generation probabilities. Incomplete sequencing was indicated by rarefaction of sorted-subset datasets, despite the large sequencing depth. Sampling was restricted to blood, and TCR repertoires in tissues likely differ from the TCR repertoires found in blood. Pairwise subsampling led to the expectation that sequencing depth would affect the degree of clonotype sharing among donors.

Donors were healthy HIV-negative adults with no recently reported acute infections or vaccinations. Every donor was a Caucasian adult residing in Nashville, Tennessee, USA. Magnetic negative selection was used to enrich CD4+ T cells, after which naive cells were positively selected on CD45RA and the negative fraction became the memory subset. Blood was obtained by leukapheresis, after which PBMCs were separated by Ficoll-Histopaque density gradient centrifugation and cryopreserved in liquid nitrogen vapor phase. Purity and quantity of every magnetically sorted T cell population were checked by analytical flow cytometry. Each sorted fraction had its genomic DNA isolated and then quantified by UV absorbance on a Nanodrop 2000c. Using the deep immunoSEQ assay, TCR CDR3 regions were amplified from genomic DNA by multiplex PCR. Genomic DNA extracted from each cell subset was distributed evenly over all wells of several immunoSEQ 96-well plates, and each plate served as one replicate. For sorted subsets, approximately 200 ng of genomic DNA, equivalent to 25,000 to 35,000 T cell genomes, went into each replicate PCR. Purified libraries were quantified with a Qubit 3.0 fluorometer, sized on a Bioanalyzer 2100, and re-quantified with the KAPA Library Quantification kit. Every immunoSEQ 96-well plate was sequenced on a separate single-read 150-cycle Illumina NextSeq 550 flow cell. Under the source paper's analysis protocol: Because the immunoSEQ output held only junctional sequences and lacked quality scores, the filtering could not match the filtering applied to full-length reads. Sequences were annotated with PyIR, a Python wrapper for IgBLAST v1.9, and V/J genes and CDR3 were assigned using IMGT germline references. Reads were removed for weak V/J assignments (E-value above 1e-6), missing CDR3, stop codons, out-of-frame junctions, or ambiguous translated residues. V3J clonotypes were defined as sequences sharing an identical inferred V gene, J gene, and CDR3 amino acid sequence. To compute the percentage overlap between repertoires, the number of shared unique clonotypes was divided by the size of the smaller repertoire. Repertoire richness was assessed with RTK rarefaction, the Chao1 estimator, and Recon v2.1 estimates of unobserved clonotypes. Generation probabilities for all TCRbeta clonotypes obtained by the gDNA method from a few donors were computed using OLGA. TCRdb carries this immuneACCESS record with in-frame sequences only. Its versions omit some clonotypes, under half of them owing to an unresolved V gene in the studies checked, with the rest unexplained. D and trimming were read from the DNA, whereas the V and J calls and clone size are those reported in that table. For this sample there are over a million clones; approximately 98.5% appear just once. Of the sample, 0.36% falls within the top ten clones.

Sequenced material: naive CD4+ T cells sorted from blood. The cell subset or site label, as the study defines it: CD45RA+ positively selected. The TCR was taken from a young man in good health.

CDR3 reads: CASGRNEKLFF. The nucleotide sequence reads TGTGCCAGCGGCCGAAATGAAAAACTGTTTTTT. Recombination joined TRBV28 with TRBJ1-4, with the D segment identity uncertain. CDR1 MDHEN and CDR2 SYDVKM are derived from the germline V gene. The CDR3 starts with the cysteine, ends with the phenylalanine, and has 11 residues. CDR3 DNA only is kept here, 33 bases in frame from base 1. Trimming removed 8 bases from V and 5 bases from J, leaving 6 bases between the germline ends. The reference TRBV28 and TRBJ1-4 proteins fill in what lies around the CDR3, so the full variable domain reads DVKVTQSSRYLVKRTGEKVFLECVQDMDHENMFWYRQDPGLGLRLIYFSYDVKMKEKGDIPEGYSVSREKKERFSLILESASTNQTSMYLCASGRNEKLFFGSGTQLSVL.